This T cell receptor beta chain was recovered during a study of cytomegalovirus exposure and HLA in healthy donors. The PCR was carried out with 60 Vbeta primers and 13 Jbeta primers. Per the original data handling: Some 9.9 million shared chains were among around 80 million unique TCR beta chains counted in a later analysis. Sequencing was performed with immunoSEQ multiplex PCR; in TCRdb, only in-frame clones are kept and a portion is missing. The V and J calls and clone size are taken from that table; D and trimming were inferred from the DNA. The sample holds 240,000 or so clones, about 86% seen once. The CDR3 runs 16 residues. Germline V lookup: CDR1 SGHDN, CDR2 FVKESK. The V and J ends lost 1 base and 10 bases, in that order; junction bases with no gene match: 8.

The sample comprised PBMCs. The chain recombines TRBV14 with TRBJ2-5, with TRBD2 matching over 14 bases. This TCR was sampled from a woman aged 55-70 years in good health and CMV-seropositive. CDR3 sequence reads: CASSQAPGTSGSSQYF. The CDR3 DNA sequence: TGTGCCAGCAGCCAAGCACCCGGGACTAGCGGGAGTAGCCAGTACTTC.